This record concerns one T cell receptor (beta chain) sequence. It lacks a known antigen. No base quality information exists; no much larger clone differs at one position. The sample comes from a study of Graves' ophthalmopathy and Graves' hyperthyroidism (dated by TCRdb to the late 2010s). Some background on the complete study: Peripheral blood was collected at initial diagnosis, prior to any treatment. TCR beta repertoire signatures were used to distinguish Graves' ophthalmopathy from Graves' hyperthyroidism and to predict progression to ophthalmopathy. In total, 135 blood samples were TCR-sequenced: 40 to 45 ophthalmopathy, 80 or so hyperthyroidism and some 17 hyperthyroidism-to-ophthalmopathy patients. To explore V-J signatures distinguishing ophthalmopathy from hyperthyroidism, a discovery set of about a hundred patients (43 ophthalmopathy, 57 stable hyperthyroidism) was enrolled. The independent validation cohort included some 19 hyperthyroidism patients plus 17 patients who later progressed from hyperthyroidism to ophthalmopathy. In five or six hyperthyroidism patients, the T-cell repertoires found in thyroid tissue were compared with those found in blood. Following sample collection, hyperthyroidism patients were given methimazole at a starting dose of 30 mg daily, and ophthalmopathy patients were given high-dose intravenous methylprednisolone. The approximately 95 discovery patients were divided at random into training and test sets in a 7:3 ratio. Summary of the overall study and its limitations: No statistical method was used to predetermine the sample size, and group allocation was not hidden from the investigators. Most expanded thyroid clonotypes with frequency above 0.001 were also detected in blood, suggesting blood repertoires may reflect the thyroid immune response. Ophthalmopathy was separated from stable hyperthyroidism by the 13-signature model with 87.88% sensitivity and around 81% specificity in cross-validation and with 80%/75% in the test set. In validation, the model predicted ophthalmopathy progression with over 60% sensitivity and roughly 72% specificity; 12 predicted patients were CT-confirmed with GO in a median of about 6.2 months.

A patient counted as having stable hyperthyroidism if there was no progression to ophthalmopathy within 18 months of follow-up. Hyperthyroidism patients were newly diagnosed, with disease duration under 2 months, and aged 18 to 65 years. Patients with other autoimmune diseases, uncontrolled infections, pregnancy or lactation were excluded from the study. Clinical symptoms, serum thyroxine, TRAb, thyroid ultrasound and orbital computed tomography formed the basis of the diagnosis. Ficoll-Paque density gradient centrifugation was used to isolate PBMCs from 8 to 10 ml of fresh peripheral blood. Total RNA was extracted with Trizol reagent and quality-checked on an Agilent 2100 Bioanalyzer. For repertoire sequencing, TCR beta CDR3 regions were amplified from RNA transcripts. HTBI primers and the Qiagen OneStep RT-PCR kit were used in a first-round RT-PCR, which was followed by a second-round multiplex PCR, size selection and purification. Libraries were sequenced on an Illumina HiSeq2000 using paired-end 100 bp reads. The study's own analysis went as follows. Reads were processed with SOAPnuke, discarding reads with adapters, uncalled bases, mean Phred below 15, or no exact constant-primer or identifier match. High-quality paired reads were merged with COPE v1.2.5. Each unique nucleotide sequence was treated as a clonotype, and MiTCR v1.1 was used to align the clonotypes to the IMGT TRB V, D and J references. Analysis was restricted to V-J combinations with a frequency above 0.0001, which covered roughly 99% of repertoires. A TCR clonal expansion and chaos score per V-J combination was defined as the ratio of F50 clonal expansion to chaos observed in the TCRdist matrix. Welch's t-statistics and random forest were used to reduce the features to 13 V-J combinations, which were then used as input to a naive Bayes classifier. The similarity between thyroid and blood repertoires was quantified using the Morisita-Horn index. TCRdb reworked the public reads: Q25 trimming with fastp, MiXCR clone assembly, productive beta chains retained. A single entry per CDR3 protein holds the most common genes and DNA from its merged rows. None of the V and J calls come from the authors' own analysis; TCRdb made them. The sample table shows hundreds of thousands of distinct CDR3 sequences, and roughly 15% are seen once. The biggest ten clones account for 7% of the sample.

Germline trimming amounts to 0 bases on V and 4 bases on J, with 5 as the count of junction bases outside the gene matches. Counted from cysteine to phenylalanine, this CDR3 has 15 amino acids. Only the CDR3 part of the read is kept: 45 bases, read in frame from the first base. Via the germline V gene, CDR1 is MGHRA and CDR2 YSYEKL. The chain joins TRBV4-1 to TRBJ1-1; 7 bases in the junction line up with TRBD1. Sequencing was done on a sample of peripheral blood. This clonotype was sampled from a woman aged 18-30 years with stable Graves' hyperthyroidism. Donor details come from another sample of the same person, matched by shared clones. The CDR3 loop reads CASSQDFDRATEAFF. Read as DNA, the sequence is TGCGCCAGCAGCCAAGATTTTGACAGGGCCACTGAAGCTTTCTTT.